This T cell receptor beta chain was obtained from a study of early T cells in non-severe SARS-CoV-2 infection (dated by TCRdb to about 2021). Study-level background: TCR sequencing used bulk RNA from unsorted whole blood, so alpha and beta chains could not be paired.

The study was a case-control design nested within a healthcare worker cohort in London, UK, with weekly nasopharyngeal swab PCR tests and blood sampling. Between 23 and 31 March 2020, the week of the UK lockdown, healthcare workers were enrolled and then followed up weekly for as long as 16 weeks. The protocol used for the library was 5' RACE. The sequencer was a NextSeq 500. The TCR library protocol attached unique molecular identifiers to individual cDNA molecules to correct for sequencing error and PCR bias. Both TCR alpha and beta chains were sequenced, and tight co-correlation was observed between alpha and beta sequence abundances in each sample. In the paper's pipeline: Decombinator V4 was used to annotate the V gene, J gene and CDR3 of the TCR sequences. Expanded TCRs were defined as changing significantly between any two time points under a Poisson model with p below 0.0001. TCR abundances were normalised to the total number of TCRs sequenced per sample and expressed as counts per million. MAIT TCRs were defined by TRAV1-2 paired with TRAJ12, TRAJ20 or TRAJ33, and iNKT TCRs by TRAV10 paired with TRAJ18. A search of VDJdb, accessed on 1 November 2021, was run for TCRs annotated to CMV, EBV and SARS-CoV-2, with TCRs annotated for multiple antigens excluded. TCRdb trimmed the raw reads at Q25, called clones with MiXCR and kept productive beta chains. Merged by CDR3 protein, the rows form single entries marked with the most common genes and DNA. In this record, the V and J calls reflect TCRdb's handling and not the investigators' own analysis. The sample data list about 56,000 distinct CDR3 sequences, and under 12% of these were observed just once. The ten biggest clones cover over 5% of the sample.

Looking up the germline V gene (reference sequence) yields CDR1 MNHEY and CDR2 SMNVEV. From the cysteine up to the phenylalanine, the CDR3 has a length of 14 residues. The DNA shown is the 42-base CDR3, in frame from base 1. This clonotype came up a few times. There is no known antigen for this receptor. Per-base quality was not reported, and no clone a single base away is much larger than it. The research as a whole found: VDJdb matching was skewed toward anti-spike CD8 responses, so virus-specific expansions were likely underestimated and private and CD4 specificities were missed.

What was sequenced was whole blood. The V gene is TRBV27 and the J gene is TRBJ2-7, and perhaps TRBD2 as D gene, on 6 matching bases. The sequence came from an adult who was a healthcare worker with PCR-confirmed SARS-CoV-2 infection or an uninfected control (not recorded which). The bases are TGTTTAAGCAGTTTAGACGGGAGCACCTACGAGCAGTACTTC. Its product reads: CLSSLDGSTYEQYF.